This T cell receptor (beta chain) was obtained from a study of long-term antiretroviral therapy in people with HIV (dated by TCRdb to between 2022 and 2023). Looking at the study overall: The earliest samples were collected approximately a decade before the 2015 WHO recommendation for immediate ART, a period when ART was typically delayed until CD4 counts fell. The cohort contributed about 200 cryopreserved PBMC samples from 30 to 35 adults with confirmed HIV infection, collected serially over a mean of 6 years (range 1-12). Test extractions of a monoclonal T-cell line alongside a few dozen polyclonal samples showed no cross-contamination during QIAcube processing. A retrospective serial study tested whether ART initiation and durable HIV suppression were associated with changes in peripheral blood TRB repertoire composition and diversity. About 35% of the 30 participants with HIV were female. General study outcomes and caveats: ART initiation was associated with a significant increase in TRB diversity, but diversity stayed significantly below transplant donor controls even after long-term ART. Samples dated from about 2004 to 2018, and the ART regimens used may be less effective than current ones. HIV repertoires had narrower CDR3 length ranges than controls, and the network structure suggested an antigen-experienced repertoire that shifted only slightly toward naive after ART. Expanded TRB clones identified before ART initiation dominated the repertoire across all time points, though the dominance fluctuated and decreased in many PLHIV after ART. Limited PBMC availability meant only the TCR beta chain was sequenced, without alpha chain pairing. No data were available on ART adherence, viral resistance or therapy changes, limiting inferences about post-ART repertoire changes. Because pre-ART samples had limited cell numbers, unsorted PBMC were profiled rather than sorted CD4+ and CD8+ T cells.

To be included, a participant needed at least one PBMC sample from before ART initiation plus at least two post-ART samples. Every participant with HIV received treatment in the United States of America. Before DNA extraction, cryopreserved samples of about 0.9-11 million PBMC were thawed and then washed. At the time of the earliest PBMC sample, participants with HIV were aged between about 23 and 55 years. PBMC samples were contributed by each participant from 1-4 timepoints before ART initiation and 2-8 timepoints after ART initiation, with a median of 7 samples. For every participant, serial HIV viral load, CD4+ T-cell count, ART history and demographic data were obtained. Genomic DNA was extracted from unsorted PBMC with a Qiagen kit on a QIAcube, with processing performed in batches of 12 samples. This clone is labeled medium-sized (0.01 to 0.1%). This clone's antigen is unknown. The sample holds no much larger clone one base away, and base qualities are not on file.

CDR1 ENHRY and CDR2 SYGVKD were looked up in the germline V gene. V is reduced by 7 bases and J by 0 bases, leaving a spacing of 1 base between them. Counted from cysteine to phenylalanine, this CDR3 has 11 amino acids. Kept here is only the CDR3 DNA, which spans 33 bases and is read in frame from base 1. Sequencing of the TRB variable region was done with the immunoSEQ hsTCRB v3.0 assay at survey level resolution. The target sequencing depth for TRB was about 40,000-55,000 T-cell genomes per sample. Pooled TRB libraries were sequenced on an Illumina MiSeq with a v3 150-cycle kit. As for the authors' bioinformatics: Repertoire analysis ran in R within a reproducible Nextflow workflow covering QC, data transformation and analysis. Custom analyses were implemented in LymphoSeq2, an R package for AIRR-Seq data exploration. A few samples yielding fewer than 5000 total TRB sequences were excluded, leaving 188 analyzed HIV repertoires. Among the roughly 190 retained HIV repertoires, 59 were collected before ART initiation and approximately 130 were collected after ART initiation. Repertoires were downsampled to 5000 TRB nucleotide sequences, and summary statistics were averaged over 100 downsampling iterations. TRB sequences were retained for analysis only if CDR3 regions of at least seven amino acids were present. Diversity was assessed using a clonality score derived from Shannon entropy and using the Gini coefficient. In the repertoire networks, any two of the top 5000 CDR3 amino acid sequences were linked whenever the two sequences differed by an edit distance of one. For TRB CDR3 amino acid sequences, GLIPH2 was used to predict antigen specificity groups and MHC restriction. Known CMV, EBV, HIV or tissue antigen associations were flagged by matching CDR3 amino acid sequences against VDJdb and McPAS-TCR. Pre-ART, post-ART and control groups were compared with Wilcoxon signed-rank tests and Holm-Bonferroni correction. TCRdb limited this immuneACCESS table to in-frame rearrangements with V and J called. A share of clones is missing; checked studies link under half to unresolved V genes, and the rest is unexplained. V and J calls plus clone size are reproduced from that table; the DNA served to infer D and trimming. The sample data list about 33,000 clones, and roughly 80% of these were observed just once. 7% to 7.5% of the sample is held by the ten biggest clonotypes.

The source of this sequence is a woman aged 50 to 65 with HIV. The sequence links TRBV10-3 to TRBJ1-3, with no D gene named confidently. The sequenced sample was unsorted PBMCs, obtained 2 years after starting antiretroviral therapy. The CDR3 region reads CAINSGNTIYF. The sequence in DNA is TGTGCCATCAACTCTGGAAACACCATATATTTT.